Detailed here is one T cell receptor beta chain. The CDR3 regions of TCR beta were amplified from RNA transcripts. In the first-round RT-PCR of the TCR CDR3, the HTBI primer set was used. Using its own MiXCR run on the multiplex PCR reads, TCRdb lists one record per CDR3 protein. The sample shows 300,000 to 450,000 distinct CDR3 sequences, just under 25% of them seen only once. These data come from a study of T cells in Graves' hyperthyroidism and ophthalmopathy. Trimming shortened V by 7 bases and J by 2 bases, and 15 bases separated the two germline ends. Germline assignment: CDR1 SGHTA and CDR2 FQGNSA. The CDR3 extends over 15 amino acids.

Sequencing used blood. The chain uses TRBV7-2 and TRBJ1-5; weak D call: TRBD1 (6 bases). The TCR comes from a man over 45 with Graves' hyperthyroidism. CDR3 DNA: TGTGCCAGCACCACAAGCAGGGGTGGCAATCAGCCCCAGCATTTT. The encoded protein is CASTTSRGGNQPQHF. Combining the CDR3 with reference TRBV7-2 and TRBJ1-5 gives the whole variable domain GAGVSQSPSNKVTEKGKDVELRCDPISGHTALYWYRQSLGQGLEFLIYFQGNSAPDKSGLPSDRFSAERTGGSVSTLTIQRTQQEDSAVYLCASTTSRGGNQPQHFGDGTRLSIL.